The clone carrying this TCR beta chain has just a few counts. The target antigen is unknown. The sample belongs to a study of beta chain features in type 1 diabetes. Study in general: Regarding age, gender and cell yields, patients proved similar to healthy donors. Whole-study findings and limits: Type 1 diabetes patients had VDJ junctions that carried fewer insertions and more deletions. Sampled from patients, naive, central memory and Treg TCRB repertoires appeared more similar than those sampled from healthy donors.

All of the isolated RNA was reverse transcribed, so expressed TCRB transcripts were sequenced. Produced via immunoSEQ multiplex PCR; TCRdb's table is partial and in-frame only. The data show over 300,000 clones, roughly 8% seen once. Trimming took 0 bases from V and 0 from J, leaving 9 bases between them. CDR3 length: 17 amino acids. Germline-derived CDR1 and CDR2 are LGHNA and YNFKEQ. This sequence joins TRBV4-2 and TRBJ2-6, with D unclear. The receptor was isolated from a woman aged 18-29 years in good health. Sequenced input: central memory CD4+ T cells from blood. CDR3 nucleotides: TGTGCCAGCAGCCAAGATCGAGGTAGCTCTGGGGCCAACGTCCTGACTTTC. Translation gives CASSQDRGSSGANVLTF.